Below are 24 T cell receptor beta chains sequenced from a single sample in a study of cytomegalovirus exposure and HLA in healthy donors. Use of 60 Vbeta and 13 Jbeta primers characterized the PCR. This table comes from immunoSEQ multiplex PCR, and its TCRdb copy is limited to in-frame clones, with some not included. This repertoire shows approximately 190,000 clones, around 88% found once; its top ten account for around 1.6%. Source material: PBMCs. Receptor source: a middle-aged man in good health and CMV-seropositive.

The CDR3 DNA sequence: TGTGCCAGCAGCTTCGGGGGGAGGGCTGGCGGGGAGCTGTTTTTT. Amino acids: CASSFGGRAGGELFF. The chain employs TRBV7-8 and TRBJ2-2, with TRBD2 matching 7 bases. The trim removed 3 bases at V and 7 bases at J, leaving 8 bases unmatched. The germline V gene has CDR1 SGHVS and CDR2 FQNEAQ. This CDR3 is built from 15 residues.

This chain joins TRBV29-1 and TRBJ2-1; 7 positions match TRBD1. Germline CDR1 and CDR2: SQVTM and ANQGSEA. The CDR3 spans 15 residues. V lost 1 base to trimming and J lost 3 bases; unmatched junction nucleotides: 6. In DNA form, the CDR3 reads TGCAGCGTTGAAGCGCCCGGGACAGTCTACAATGAGCAGTTCTTC. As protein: CSVEAPGTVYNEQFF.

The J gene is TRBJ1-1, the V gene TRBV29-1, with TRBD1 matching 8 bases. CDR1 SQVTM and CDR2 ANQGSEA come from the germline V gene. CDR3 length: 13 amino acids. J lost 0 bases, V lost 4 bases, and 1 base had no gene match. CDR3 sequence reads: CSVGRGLNTEAFF. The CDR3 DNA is TGCAGCGTTGGCAGGGGGCTGAACACTGAAGCTTTCTTT.

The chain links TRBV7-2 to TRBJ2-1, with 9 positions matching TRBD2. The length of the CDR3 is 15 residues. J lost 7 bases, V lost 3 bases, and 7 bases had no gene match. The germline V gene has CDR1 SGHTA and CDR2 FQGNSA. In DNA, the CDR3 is TGTGCCAGCAGCTTCGTTGCGGGAGGGGGGAATGAGCAGTTCTTC. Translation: CASSFVAGGGNEQFF.

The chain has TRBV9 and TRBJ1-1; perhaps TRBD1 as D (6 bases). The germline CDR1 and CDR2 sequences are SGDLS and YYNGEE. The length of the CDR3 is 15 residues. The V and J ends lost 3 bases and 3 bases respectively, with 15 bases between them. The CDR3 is CASSAEIRGDTEAFF. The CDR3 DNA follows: TGTGCCAGCAGCGCAGAAATCAGGGGAGACACTGAAGCTTTCTTT.

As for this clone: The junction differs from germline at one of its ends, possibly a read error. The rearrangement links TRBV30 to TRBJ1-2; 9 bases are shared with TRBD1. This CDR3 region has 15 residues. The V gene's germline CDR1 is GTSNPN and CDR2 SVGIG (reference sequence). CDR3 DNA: TGTGCCTGGAGTGTAAGCGGGACAGGGAATAGGGGTGGCGCCTTC. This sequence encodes CAWSVSGTGNRGGAF.

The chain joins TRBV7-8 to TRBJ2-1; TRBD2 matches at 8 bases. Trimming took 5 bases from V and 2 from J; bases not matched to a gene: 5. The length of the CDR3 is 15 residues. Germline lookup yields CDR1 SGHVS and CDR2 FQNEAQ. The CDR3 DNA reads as TGTGCCAGCAGCCTACTAGCGGACCCCTACAATGAGCAGTTCTTC. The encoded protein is CASSLLADPYNEQFF.

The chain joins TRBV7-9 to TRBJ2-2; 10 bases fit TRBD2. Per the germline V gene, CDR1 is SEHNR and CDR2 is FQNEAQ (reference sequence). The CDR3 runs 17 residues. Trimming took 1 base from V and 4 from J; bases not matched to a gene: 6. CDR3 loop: CASSLELGLASTGELFF. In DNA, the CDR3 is TGTGCCAGCAGCTTAGAACTGGGACTAGCGAGCACCGGGGAGCTGTTTTTT.

CDR3: CASSIQGAKQPQHF. In DNA form, the CDR3 reads TGTGCCAGCAGCATACAGGGGGCAAAACAGCCCCAGCATTTT. V gene TRBV21-1 combines with J gene TRBJ1-5; the table's D call of TRBD1 was not tested on the DNA. TRBV21-1 is shown as a pseudogene. The CDR3 contains 14 residues.

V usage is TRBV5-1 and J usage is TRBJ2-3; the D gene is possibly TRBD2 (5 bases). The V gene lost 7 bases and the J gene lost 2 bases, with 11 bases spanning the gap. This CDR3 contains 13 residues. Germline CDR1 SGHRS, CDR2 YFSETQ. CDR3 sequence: CASCLDYTDTQYF. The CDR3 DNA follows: TGCGCCAGCTGCCTTGACTACACAGATACGCAGTATTTT. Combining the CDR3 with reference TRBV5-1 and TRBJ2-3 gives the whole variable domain KAGVTQTPRYLIKTRGQQVTLSCSPISGHRSVSWYQQTPGQGLQFLFEYFSETQRNKGNFPGRFSGRQFSNSRSEMNVSTLELGDSALYLCASCLDYTDTQYFGPGTRLTVL.

CDR3 loop: CASSMRQGHSYEQYF. The CDR3 DNA sequence: TGCGCCAGCAGCATGCGACAGGGGCACTCCTACGAGCAGTACTTC. V usage is TRBV5-1 and J usage is TRBJ2-5; 8 bases agree with TRBD1. TRBJ2-7 explains the end of the DNA better; the J call may be wrong. The CDR3 contains 15 residues. Per the germline V gene, CDR1 is SGHRS and CDR2 is YFSETQ.

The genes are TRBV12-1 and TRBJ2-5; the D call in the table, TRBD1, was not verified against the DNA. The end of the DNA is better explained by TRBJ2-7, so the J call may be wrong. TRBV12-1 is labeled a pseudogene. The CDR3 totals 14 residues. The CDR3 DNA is TGTGCCAGCAGCCAGGACAGGGTCCTCCACGAGCAGTACTTC. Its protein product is CASSQDRVLHEQYF.

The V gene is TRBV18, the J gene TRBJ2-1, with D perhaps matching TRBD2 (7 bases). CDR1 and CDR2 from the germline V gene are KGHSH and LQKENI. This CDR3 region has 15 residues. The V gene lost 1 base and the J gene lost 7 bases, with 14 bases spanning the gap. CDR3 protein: CASSPLGGTTNEQFF. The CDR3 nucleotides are TGTGCCAGCTCACCACTGGGGGGGACAACAAATGAGCAGTTCTTC. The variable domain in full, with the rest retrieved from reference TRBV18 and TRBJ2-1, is NAGVMQNPRHLVRRRGQEARLRCSPMKGHSHVYWYRQLPEEGLKFMVYLQKENIIDESGMPKERFSAEFPKEGPSILRIQQVVRGDSAAYFCASSPLGGTTNEQFFGPGTRLTVL.

CDR3 nucleotide sequence: TGCAGCGTTGGACTAGCGGGAGGGTCAGATACGCAGTATTTT. Translated: CSVGLAGGSDTQYF. The chain couples TRBV29-1 to TRBJ2-3, with 14 bases lining up with TRBD2. Per germline, CDR1 SQVTM and CDR2 ANQGSEA. The CDR3 length is 14 residues. J was trimmed by 4 bases and V by 4 bases; bases with no gene match: 1.

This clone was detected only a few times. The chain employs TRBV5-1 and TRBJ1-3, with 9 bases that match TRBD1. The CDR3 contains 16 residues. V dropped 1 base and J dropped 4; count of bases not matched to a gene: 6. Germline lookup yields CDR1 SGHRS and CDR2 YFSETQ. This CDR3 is CASSLSPDRGGNTIYF. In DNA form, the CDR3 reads TGCGCCAGCAGCTTGTCACCGGACAGGGGAGGAAACACCATATATTTT.

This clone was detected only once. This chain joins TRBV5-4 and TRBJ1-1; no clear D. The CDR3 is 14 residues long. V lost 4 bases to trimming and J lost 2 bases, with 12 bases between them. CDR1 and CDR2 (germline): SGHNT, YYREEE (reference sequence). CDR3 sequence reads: CASSLWAANTEAFF. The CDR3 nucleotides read TGTGCCAGCAGCCTTTGGGCCGCTAACACTGAAGCTTTCTTT.

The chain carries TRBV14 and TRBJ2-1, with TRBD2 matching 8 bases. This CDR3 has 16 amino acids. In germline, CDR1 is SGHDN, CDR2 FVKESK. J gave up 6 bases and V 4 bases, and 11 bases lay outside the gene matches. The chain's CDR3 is CASSPGLAHRLNEQFF. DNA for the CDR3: TGTGCCAGCAGCCCAGGACTAGCTCACAGACTCAATGAGCAGTTCTTC.

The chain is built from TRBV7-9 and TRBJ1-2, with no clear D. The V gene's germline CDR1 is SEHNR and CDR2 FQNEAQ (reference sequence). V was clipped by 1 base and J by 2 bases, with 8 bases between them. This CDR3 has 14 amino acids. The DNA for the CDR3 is TGTGCCAGCAGCTTAGTGGTGCAGAACTATGGCTACACCTTC. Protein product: CASSLVVQNYGYTF.

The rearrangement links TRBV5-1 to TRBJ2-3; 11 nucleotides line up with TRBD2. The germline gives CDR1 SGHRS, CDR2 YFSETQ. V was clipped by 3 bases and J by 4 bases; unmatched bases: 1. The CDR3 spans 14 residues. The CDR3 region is CASSSTSGADTQYF. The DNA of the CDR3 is TGCGCCAGCAGCTCGACTAGCGGGGCAGATACGCAGTATTTT.

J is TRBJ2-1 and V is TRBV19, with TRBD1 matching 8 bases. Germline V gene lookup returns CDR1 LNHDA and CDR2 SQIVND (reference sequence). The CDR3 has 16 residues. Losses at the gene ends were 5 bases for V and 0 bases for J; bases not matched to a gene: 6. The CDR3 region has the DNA TGTGCCAGTAGTGCCGTTACAGGGGGCTCCTACAATGAGCAGTTCTTC. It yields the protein CASSAVTGGSYNEQFF.

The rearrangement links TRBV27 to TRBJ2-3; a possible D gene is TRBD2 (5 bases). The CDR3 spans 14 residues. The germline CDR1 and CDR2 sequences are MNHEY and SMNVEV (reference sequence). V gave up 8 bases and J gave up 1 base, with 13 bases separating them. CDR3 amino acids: CASGSRDRTDTQYF. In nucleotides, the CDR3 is TGTGCCAGCGGCAGTCGGGATCGCACAGATACGCAGTATTTT.

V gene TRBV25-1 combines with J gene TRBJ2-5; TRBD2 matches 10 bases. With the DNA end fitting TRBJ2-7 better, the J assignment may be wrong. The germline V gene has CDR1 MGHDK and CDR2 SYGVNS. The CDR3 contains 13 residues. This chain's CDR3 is CASSRGLAYEQYF. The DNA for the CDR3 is TGTGCCAGCAGTAGGGGACTAGCGTACGAGCAGTACTTC.

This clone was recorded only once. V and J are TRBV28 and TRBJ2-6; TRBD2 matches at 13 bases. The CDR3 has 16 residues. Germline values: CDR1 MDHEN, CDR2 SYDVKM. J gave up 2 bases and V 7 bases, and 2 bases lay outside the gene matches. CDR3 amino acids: CASKTSGRAGANVLTF. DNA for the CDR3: TGTGCCAGCAAAACTAGCGGGAGGGCTGGGGCCAACGTCCTGACTTTC.

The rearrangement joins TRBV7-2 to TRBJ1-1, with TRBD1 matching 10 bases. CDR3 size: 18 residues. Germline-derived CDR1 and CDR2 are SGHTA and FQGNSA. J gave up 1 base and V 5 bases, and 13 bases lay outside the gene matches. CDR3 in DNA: TGTGCCAGCAGCCCAAGGTTGGGGACAGGGGAAGGGAACACTGAAGCTTTCTTT. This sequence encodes CASSPRLGTGEGNTEAFF.